This entry features one T cell receptor (beta chain) sequence. This record comes from a study of blood T cells in healthy people across ages. PCR was performed a second time for about 7 to 11 cycles using a sample-barcoded 5' primer and a J-beta primer mix. A single record per CDR3 protein comes from TCRdb applying MiXCR to the 5' RACE reads. Of roughly 700,000 distinct CDR3 sequences listed, 49% were seen once; the top ten hold under 35%. V shed 4 bases and J shed 7 bases, with 16 bases lying between them. From germline, CDR1 is SGHTA and CDR2 FQGTGA. This CDR3 comprises 14 residues. The sequenced sample consisted of blood. The chain uses TRBV7-3 and TRBJ1-2; a possible D gene is TRBD1 (5 bases). The sequence was obtained from an older woman in good health. The CDR3 coding sequence is TGTGCCAGCAGCTCTGGGACGGCCGACCGTGGCTACACCTTC. Amino acids: CASSSGTADRGYTF. The full variable domain, in which reference TRBV7-3 and TRBJ1-2 provide the parts outside the CDR3, is GAGVSQTPSNKVTEKGKYVELRCDPISGHTALYWYRQSLGQGPEFLIYFQGTGAADDSGLPNDRFFAVRPEGSVSTLKIQRTERGDSAVYLCASSSGTADRGYTFGSGTRLTVV.